What follows is one T cell receptor (beta chain) and its context. These data come from a study of identical twins. TCRdb itself ran the 5' RACE reads through MiXCR, one entry per CDR3 protein. The data contain over 500,000 distinct CDR3 sequences, around 20% of them singletons. Germline CDR1 SGHKS, CDR2 YYEKEE (reference sequence). The CDR3 has 14 amino acids. Trimming removed 4 bases from V and 5 bases from J; junction bases left unmatched: 6. This same sample was also taken into another study, of T cells expressing NK-cell markers. According to that study: A few donors likewise had their CD3+CD56-NKG2C+ fraction led by these clonotypes.

The sequence came from a woman between 18 and 29 years old in good health. The sample consisted of CD4+ T cells sorted from blood. The V call is TRBV5-5, the J call TRBJ2-1; 7 nucleotides agree with TRBD2. The CDR3 DNA reads TGTGCCAGCAGCCCCCGGCTAGCGGACAATGAGCAGTTCTTC. This encodes CASSPRLADNEQFF. The whole variable domain, remainder taken from reference TRBV5-5 and TRBJ2-1, is DAGVTQSPTHLIKTRGQQVTLRCSPISGHKSVSWYQQVLGQGPQFIFQYYEKEERGRGNFPDRFSARQFPNYSSELNVNALLLGDSALYLCASSPRLADNEQFFGPGTRLTVL.